Below are 14 T cell receptor beta chains sequenced from a single sample in a study of yellow fever vaccine responses in identical twins. TCRdb re-analysed the RT-PCR reads in MiXCR, keeping a single row per CDR3 protein. This sample has roughly 700 distinct CDR3 sequences, with 80% to 90% found just once. The sample in question was T cells from blood (PBMCs), unsorted or a sorted subset (not recorded which), obtained before or after yellow fever vaccination (not recorded which). The source of these receptors is a female donor who received the yellow fever vaccine.

V is TRBV2 and J is TRBJ2-3; the D is unclear. The ends were cut back, 2 bases at V and 2 bases at J, with 5 bases in the middle. The germline gives CDR1 SNHLY, CDR2 FYNNEI. The length of the CDR3 is 13 residues. The CDR3 DNA follows: TGTGCCAGCAGTGAACAGTCCACAGATACGCAGTATTTT. This codes for CASSEQSTDTQYF.

The chain combines TRBV6-1 with TRBJ1-1, with D perhaps matching TRBD1 (6 bases). The germline V gene has CDR1 MNHNS and CDR2 SASEGT. Trimming left V 6 bases short and J 3 bases short, with 14 bases between. CDR3 size: 14 residues. CDR3 coding DNA: TGTGCCAGCAGCCCCAGGGGCCTCCACACTGAAGCTTTCTTT. It is translated as CASSPRGLHTEAFF.

CDR3 sequence (DNA): TGTGCCAGCAGCCGAACTAGCGGGGCAGAGACCCAGTACTTC. Its protein product is CASSRTSGAETQYF. This chain uses TRBV7-7 with TRBJ2-5; TRBD2 aligns across 10 bases. Germline CDR1 reads SSHAT; CDR2 reads FNYEAQ (reference sequence). The CDR3 has 14 residues. Trimming removed 5 bases from V and 4 bases from J; junction bases left unmatched: 4. Drawing the rest from reference TRBV7-7 and TRBJ2-5, the complete variable domain is GAGVSQSPRYKVTKRGQDVTLRCDPISSHATLYWYQQALGQGPEFLTYFNYEAQPDKSGLPSDRFSAERPEGSISTLTIQRTEQRDSAMYRCASSRTSGAETQYFGPGTRLLVL.

The rearrangement joins TRBV6-2 or TRBV6-3 to TRBJ2-3; perhaps TRBD2 as D (5 bases). Germline CDR1 reads MNHEY; CDR2 reads SVGEGT. V gave up 5 bases and J gave up 7 bases, with 13 bases separating them. This CDR3 has 13 residues. The CDR3 reads CASSAEGLNTQYF. The DNA of the CDR3 is TGTGCCAGCAGTGCAGAGGGCCTTAATACGCAGTATTTT.

This rearrangement joins TRBV11-1 to TRBJ2-7; D is unclear. CDR1 is SGHAT, CDR2 FQDESV, per germline (reference sequence). The CDR3 covers 13 residues. The V end lost 0 bases, the J end lost 2 bases, and 5 bases lay between the germline ends. The CDR3 region is CASSLAATYEQYV. CDR3 nucleotide sequence: TGTGCCAGCAGCTTAGCTGCCACCTACGAGCAGTACGTC.

The chain combines TRBV4-1 with TRBJ1-1, with 7 bases that match TRBD1. CDR3 length equals 16 residues. CDR1 and CDR2 (germline): MGHRA, YSYEKL. With 0 bases clipped from V and 3 bases from J, the junction kept 7 bases outside the gene matches. CDR3 amino acids: CASSQDLDRDYTEAFF. CDR3 DNA sequence: TGCGCCAGCAGCCAAGATTTAGACAGGGACTACACTGAAGCTTTCTTT.

This clonotype occurred a few times. The chain combines TRBV20-1 with TRBJ1-5, with 9 bases aligning to TRBD1. Trimming cost V 0 bases and J 6 bases; bases outside gene matches: 6. Germline values: CDR1 DFQATT, CDR2 SNEGSKA (reference sequence). CDR3 length: 15 amino acids. The CDR3 region is CSARDLGTGSQPQHF. The CDR3, as DNA: TGCAGTGCTAGAGATCTCGGGACAGGGAGTCAGCCCCAGCATTTT.

The V gene is TRBV10-1, the J gene TRBJ1-5; 8 positions match TRBD1. Unmatched junction bases numbered 7, after V lost 6 bases and J lost 9 bases. Germline CDR1 WNHNN, CDR2 SYGVQD (reference sequence). The CDR3 extends over 13 amino acids. The CDR3 bases are TGCGCCAGCAGCCCAGGACAGGGCGGGCCCCAGCATTTT. Translated, it gives CASSPGQGGPQHF.

The V call is TRBV2, the J call TRBJ1-4, with D hard to call. Germline CDR1 and CDR2: SNHLY and FYNNEI. V lost 6 bases, J lost 0 bases, and 2 bases lay in between. CDR3 size: 12 residues. CDR3 sequence reads: CASRATNEKLFF. The CDR3 DNA is TGTGCCAGCAGGGCAACTAATGAAAAACTGTTTTTT. Together with reference TRBV2 and TRBJ1-4, the CDR3 gives the full variable domain: EPEVTQTPSHQVTQMGQEVILRCVPISNHLYFYWYRQILGQKVEFLVSFYNNEISEKSEIFDDQFSVERPDGSNFTLKIRSTKLEDSAMYFCASRATNEKLFFGSGTQLSVL.

The DNA of the CDR3 is TGTGCCAGCAGTTTCGGGGACAGGGGACCTGAAGCTTTCTTT. It is translated as CASSFGDRGPEAFF. The rearrangement joins TRBV12-3 or TRBV12-4 to TRBJ1-1; the match to TRBD1 covers 10 bases. The V and J ends lost 3 bases and 6 bases, in that order; junction bases with no gene match: 4. The CDR3 has 14 residues.

The chain has TRBV2 and TRBJ2-7; possibly TRBD1 or TRBD2 for D (5 bases each). V was pared by 6 bases and J by 5 bases, with 17 bases between. Germline CDR1 is SNHLY and CDR2 is FYNNEI. The CDR3 has 14 residues. This CDR3 is CASRRDVIGDEQYF. Here the CDR3 DNA reads TGTGCCAGCAGGAGGGACGTTATAGGGGACGAGCAGTACTTC.

The chain employs TRBV7-6 and TRBJ1-3; D uncertain. Germline CDR1 and CDR2: SGHVS and FNYEAQ. The V and J ends lost 1 base and 5 bases respectively, with 3 bases between them. The CDR3 has 12 amino acids. The CDR3 bases are TGTGCCAGCAGCTTAGATCGAAACACCATATATTTT. It specifies CASSLDRNTIYF. Drawing the rest from reference TRBV7-6 and TRBJ1-3, the complete variable domain is GAGVSQSPRYKVTKRGQDVALRCDPISGHVSLYWYRQALGQGPEFLTYFNYEAQQDKSGLPNDRFSAERPEGSISTLTIQRTEQRDSAMYRCASSLDRNTIYFGEGSWLTVV.

This clonotype was recorded only once. This chain connects TRBV12-3 or TRBV12-4 to TRBJ1-3; 9 positions agree with TRBD1. J gave up 0 bases and V 7 bases, and 19 bases lay outside the gene matches. There are 20 residues in the CDR3. The CDR3 loop reads CASILSLTGGGPYSGNTIYF. The CDR3 coding sequence is TGTGCCAGCATCTTGTCTTTGACAGGGGGAGGACCCTACTCTGGAAACACCATATATTTT.

The V call is TRBV2, the J call TRBJ1-5; TRBD1 might be the D (6 bases). The CDR3 contains 15 residues. Trimming took 5 bases from V and 7 from J, leaving 18 bases between them. The germline gives CDR1 SNHLY, CDR2 FYNNEI. CDR3 sequence reads: CASSSGGGFGQPQHF. CDR3 DNA: TGTGCCAGCAGTTCCGGGGGCGGATTTGGACAGCCCCAGCATTTT.